These 24 T cell receptor beta chains originate from one sample sequenced in a study of shared clonotypes between healthy human individuals. Only in-frame clones appear in the TCRdb table, and some are missing; sequencing was by immunoSEQ multiplex PCR. Seen here are a few million clones, just over 90% observed once, and the top ten hold 0.39%. The sequenced material came from naive CD4+ T cells from PBMCs. Subset denoted: CD45RA+ positively selected. Every receptor here comes from a man aged 18-30 years in good health. Some clones in this sample may be carry-over from other donors' samples.

This clone came up once. V and J are TRBV9 and TRBJ2-1; D not certain. The CDR3 extends over 14 amino acids. V lost 0 bases and J lost 3, with 7 bases in between. The germline gives CDR1 SGDLS, CDR2 YYNGEE. In nucleotides, the CDR3 is TGTGCCAGCAGCGTAGCTTCCATCTACAATGAGCAGTTCTTC. This gives the protein CASSVASIYNEQFF.

The count of this clone is one. V gene TRBV9 combines with J gene TRBJ1-2; 8 bases are a match to TRBD1. From germline, CDR1 is SGDLS and CDR2 YYNGEE. The length of the CDR3 is 15 residues. V shed 4 bases and J 7 bases; nucleotides not matched to a gene: 12. The CDR3, as DNA: TGTGCCAGCAGCACACGGACAGGGATGAGTCGTGGCTACACCTTC. It codes for CASSTRTGMSRGYTF.

This chain uses TRBV6-1 with TRBJ1-2; no definite D call. The germline V gene encodes CDR1 MNHNS and CDR2 SASEGT. The CDR3 is 13 amino acids. Trimming left V 6 bases short and J 13 bases short, with 21 bases between. CDR3 nucleotides: TGTGCCAGCAGATGGTCAGACGTGATTGGATGCACCTTC. This encodes CASRWSDVIGCTF.

The V gene is TRBV29-1, the J gene TRBJ1-1; D not certain. This CDR3 has 15 residues. From germline, CDR1 is SQVTM and CDR2 ANQGSEA. Deletions cut 4 bases from V and 1 base from J, with 16 bases between. This chain's CDR3 is CSVGPLGWGNTEAFF. The CDR3 nucleotides read TGCAGCGTTGGCCCCCTTGGTTGGGGGAACACTGAAGCTTTCTTT.

This clone has just a few counts. The sample has other DNA sequences that encode this CDR3 too. This chain uses TRBV7-2 with TRBJ1-1; 9 nucleotides align to TRBD1. The junction had 1 base not matched to a gene; V was cut back by 4 bases and J by 4 bases. The germline gives CDR1 SGHTA, CDR2 FQGNSA. The CDR3 totals 13 residues. CDR3 in DNA: TGTGCCAGCAGCTCGGACAGGGGCACTGAAGCTTTCTTT. Protein: CASSSDRGTEAFF.

The CDR3 protein is CASSLSLRRGAEGYTF. DNA of the CDR3: TGCGCCAGCAGCCTCTCGCTACGGAGAGGGGCAGAGGGCTACACCTTC. The gene calls are TRBV4-1 and TRBJ1-2, with D possibly matching TRBD1 (5 bases). V was trimmed by 4 bases and J by 8 bases, leaving 23 bases between them. Germline V gene lookup returns CDR1 MGHRA and CDR2 YSYEKL. The CDR3 runs to 16 residues.

Here the CDR3 reads CASSPGGRSNEKLFF. In nucleotides, the CDR3 is TGTGCCAGCAGCCCCGGAGGGCGAAGTAATGAAAAACTGTTTTTT. The chain has TRBV11-1 and TRBJ1-4; D is uncertain. V lost 5 bases, J lost 4 bases, and 14 bases lay in between. CDR1 and CDR2 (germline): SGHAT, FQDESV (reference sequence). The CDR3 spans 15 residues.

The chain has TRBV29-1 and TRBJ1-6, with D perhaps matching TRBD1 (6 bases). Trimming took off 7 bases at V and 5 bases at J, with 12 bases between the two ends. CDR1 is SQVTM, CDR2 ANQGSEA, per germline. The CDR3 has 13 amino acids. This CDR3 reads CSARQADNSPLHF. The CDR3, as DNA: TGCAGCGCCAGACAGGCAGATAATTCACCCCTCCACTTT.

This clone is a singleton in its sample. The rearrangement joins TRBV4-3 to TRBJ2-7; no clear D gene. The V gene lost 5 bases and the J gene lost 3 bases, with 11 bases spanning the gap. The germline V gene has CDR1 LGHNA and CDR2 YSLEER. This CDR3 has 13 amino acids. CDR3 sequence: CASSSQANYEQYF. The CDR3 DNA follows: TGCGCCAGCAGCAGCCAGGCTAACTACGAGCAGTACTTC.

Turning to this clone: The same CDR3 also results from other DNA sequences found in this sample. This chain uses TRBV6-5 with TRBJ2-1, with D possibly TRBD1 on 5 matching bases. CDR3 length: 13 residues. CDR1 is MNHEY and CDR2 is SVGAGI in the germline V gene. Trimming stripped 3 bases from V and 7 bases from J, with 10 bases between. CDR3 loop: CASSYRQGNEQFF. The CDR3 coding sequence is TGTGCCAGCAGTTATCGGCAGGGAAATGAGCAGTTCTTC.

This chain uses TRBV5-1 with TRBJ1-2; D not resolved. The CDR3 sequence is 14 residues long. V lost 4 bases, J lost 6 bases, and 16 bases lay in between. CDR1 is SGHRS, CDR2 YFSETQ, per germline. The CDR3 reads CASSLFGPGDGYTF. In DNA, the CDR3 is TGCGCCAGCAGCCTCTTCGGACCCGGAGATGGCTACACCTTC.

The chain has TRBV5-1 and TRBJ1-1; D is unclear. The CDR3 is made up of 14 amino acids. The germline V gene has CDR1 SGHRS and CDR2 YFSETQ. V was clipped by 2 bases and J by 1 base, with 9 bases between them. CDR3 region: CASSFRRQNTEAFF. CDR3 DNA: TGCGCCAGCAGCTTCCGACGGCAGAACACTGAAGCTTTCTTT. Combining the CDR3 with reference TRBV5-1 and TRBJ1-1 gives the whole variable domain KAGVTQTPRYLIKTRGQQVTLSCSPISGHRSVSWYQQTPGQGLQFLFEYFSETQRNKGNFPGRFSGRQFSNSRSEMNVSTLELGDSALYLCASSFRRQNTEAFFGQGTRLTVV.

The CDR3 nucleotides read TGCAGCGTTGAAGATCCTGGACGCACAGATACGCAGTATTTT. Residues: CSVEDPGRTDTQYF. The chain employs TRBV29-1 and TRBJ2-3, with no clear D. V was cut by 0 bases and J by 1 base, with 8 bases left in between. CDR3 length equals 14 residues. Germline assignment: CDR1 SQVTM and CDR2 ANQGSEA.

The V gene is TRBV7-9, the J gene TRBJ1-1; D is unclear. Trimming removed 7 bases from V and 1 base from J, with 10 bases in between. Germline-derived CDR1 and CDR2 are SEHNR and FQNEAQ (reference sequence). The CDR3 contains 13 residues. The CDR3, as DNA: TGTGCCAGCAAACCAGCCCAGAACACTGAAGCTTTCTTT. It yields the protein CASKPAQNTEAFF.

Note on this clone: Different DNA sequences within this sample yield the same CDR3. The chain links TRBV28 to TRBJ2-7; TRBD1 aligns across 8 bases. In germline, CDR1 is MDHEN, CDR2 SYDVKM. The CDR3 is 12 amino acids. V trimming: 7 bases; J trimming: 3 bases; junction bases outside the gene matches: 2. In nucleotides, the CDR3 is TGTGCCAGCACAGGGGGCGGCTACGAGCAGTACTTC. It is translated as CASTGGGYEQYF.

The chain has TRBV11-3 and TRBJ2-7; D may correspond to TRBD1 or TRBD2 (6 bases each). This CDR3 is 16 amino acids long. Germline V CDR1 and CDR2: SGHNT, YENEEA. Trimming shortened V by 1 base and J by 2 bases, and 15 bases separated the two germline ends. As DNA, the CDR3 is TGTGCCAGCAGCTTAGGACAGTACGGGGGCCCCTACGAGCAGTACTTC. Encoded protein: CASSLGQYGGPYEQYF.

This clone was counted a single time. V usage is TRBV23-1 and J usage is TRBJ1-1; possible D gene TRBD1, 6 bases. TRBV23-1 is annotated as an ORF whose role is uncertain. The CDR3 extends over 16 amino acids. V was cut by 0 bases and J by 1 base, with 12 bases left in between. The CDR3 DNA is TGCGCCAGCAGTCAATCGTTTAGGACAGAGAACACTGAAGCTTTCTTT. It yields the protein CASSQSFRTENTEAFF.

This chain links TRBV5-4 with TRBJ2-5; D is undetermined. This CDR3 is 15 amino acids long. With 1 base removed from V and 2 bases from J, the gap between germline ends came to 12 bases. Germline V gene data show CDR1 as SGHNT and CDR2 as YYREEE (reference sequence). DNA for the CDR3: TGTGCCAGCAGCTTGTCAAGCGCTAGACAAGAGACCCAGTACTTC. Amino acids: CASSLSSARQETQYF. The entire variable domain, with the rest obtained from reference TRBV5-4 and TRBJ2-5, is as follows: ETGVTQSPTHLIKTRGQQVTLRCSSQSGHNTVSWYQQALGQGPQFIFQYYREEENGRGNFPPRFSGLQFPNYSSELNVNALELDDSALYLCASSLSSARQETQYFGPGTRLLVL.

This clone was seen once. The chain has TRBV29-1 and TRBJ2-3; 10 bases agree with TRBD2. V shed 6 bases, J shed 1 base, and the junction held 7 bases outside the gene matches. Germline V gene data show CDR1 as SQVTM and CDR2 as ANQGSEA. This CDR3 comprises 15 residues. The CDR3 region has the DNA TGCAGCGTAGATACCGGGACTAGCGGCACAGATACGCAGTATTTT. Translated: CSVDTGTSGTDTQYF.

This chain uses TRBV5-8 with TRBJ2-3; either TRBD1 or TRBD2 may fit D (6 bases each). Germline CDR1 is SGHTS and CDR2 is YDEGEE. This CDR3 has 14 amino acids. V lost 4 bases and J 3 bases, leaving 12 bases between the germline ends. CDR3 loop: CASSPGARTDTQYF. CDR3 coding DNA: TGTGCCAGCAGCCCGGGGGCCAGGACAGATACGCAGTATTTT.

The genes are TRBV6-5 and TRBJ2-1; maybe TRBD2 (6 bases). Trimming took off 4 bases at V and 7 bases at J, with 14 bases between the two ends. CDR3 length: 14 residues. CDR1 is MNHEY, CDR2 SVGAGI, per germline. CDR3 sequence (DNA): TGTGCCAGCAGTTCGACGGGAGTAGGTAATGAGCAGTTCTTC. Amino acid sequence: CASSSTGVGNEQFF.

With respect to this clone: One junction end does not reproduce the germline sequence, and a read error may be involved. The chain has TRBV4-1 and TRBJ1-1, with a tentative D call TRBD1 (5 bases). The CDR3 is made up of 13 amino acids. Germline CDR1 is MGHRA and CDR2 is YSYEKL. The CDR3 loop reads CASSQDPRLDKTF. CDR3 in DNA: TGCGCCAGCAGCCAAGATCCCCGCCTGGACAAGACCTTT.

The gene calls are TRBV5-1 and TRBJ2-1; 8 positions agree with TRBD1. This CDR3 contains 17 residues. Unmatched junction bases numbered 9, after V lost 0 bases and J lost 4 bases. Looked up from germline, CDR1 is SGHRS and CDR2 is YFSETQ. CDR3 sequence reads: CASSLASGQGAYNEQFF. CDR3 nucleotide sequence: TGCGCCAGCAGCTTGGCCTCAGGACAGGGCGCGTACAATGAGCAGTTCTTC.

This rearrangement joins TRBV7-9 to TRBJ1-2, with D unclear. Germline V gives CDR1 SEHNR, CDR2 FQNEAQ (reference sequence). Trimming removed 3 bases at V and 2 bases at J, with 10 bases between. The CDR3 runs to 14 residues. CDR3 protein: CASSFSAANYGYTF. The CDR3 DNA reads TGTGCCAGCAGCTTTTCCGCAGCAAACTATGGCTACACCTTC.